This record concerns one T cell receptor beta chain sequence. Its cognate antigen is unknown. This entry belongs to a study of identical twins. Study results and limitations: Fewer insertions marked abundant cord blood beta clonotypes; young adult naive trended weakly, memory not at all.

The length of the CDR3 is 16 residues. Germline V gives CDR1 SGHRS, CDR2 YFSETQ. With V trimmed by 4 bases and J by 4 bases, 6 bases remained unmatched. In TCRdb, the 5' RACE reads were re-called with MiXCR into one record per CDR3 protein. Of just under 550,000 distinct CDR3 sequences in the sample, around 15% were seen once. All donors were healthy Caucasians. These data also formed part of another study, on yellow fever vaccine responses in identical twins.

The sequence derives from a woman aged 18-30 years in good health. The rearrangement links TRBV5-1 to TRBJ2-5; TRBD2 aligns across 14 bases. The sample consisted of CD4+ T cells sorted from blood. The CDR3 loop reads CASSKGGLAGAETQYF. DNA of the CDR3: TGCGCCAGCAGCAAAGGGGGACTAGCGGGGGCAGAGACCCAGTACTTC. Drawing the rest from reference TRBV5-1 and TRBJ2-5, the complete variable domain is KAGVTQTPRYLIKTRGQQVTLSCSPISGHRSVSWYQQTPGQGLQFLFEYFSETQRNKGNFPGRFSGRQFSNSRSEMNVSTLELGDSALYLCASSKGGLAGAETQYFGPGTRLLVL.